This T cell receptor (beta chain) came from a study of shared clonotypes between healthy human individuals. Study outcomes and limitations: Non-shared clonotypes had lower generation probabilities than clonotypes shared by all four sorted-subset donors. Only blood was sampled; tissue repertoires likely differ. Some naive CD4 clonotypes, 5% to 5.5%, turned up in common across several donors.

Only in-frame clones appear in the TCRdb table, and some are missing; sequencing was by immunoSEQ multiplex PCR. The sample holds over a million clones, approximately 76% seen once. Concerning this clone: The target antigen is unknown.

Per the germline V gene, CDR1 is SGDLS and CDR2 is YYNGEE. The CDR3 runs 15 residues. V was cut by 3 bases and J by 1 base, with 13 bases left in between. Sample: memory CD4+ T cells sorted from blood. Specified subset: CD45RA-negative fraction. The J gene is TRBJ2-5, the V gene TRBV9, with a weak D call TRBD2 (6 bases). This TCR was recovered from a young man in good health. The DNA of the CDR3 is TGTGCCAGCAGCGGCCAGGGACTCCTCCAAGAGACCCAGTACTTC. It translates to CASSGQGLLQETQYF.